A single sample gave rise to the 27 T cell receptor beta chains below, sequenced in a study of human CD8 memory T cell subsets. TCR beta was sequenced from UMI-tagged 5' RACE libraries. TCRdb reprocessed the 5' RACE reads and reports one entry per CDR3 protein, with no DNA. The sample includes roughly 9,300 distinct CDR3 sequences. The sequenced material came from CD8+ stem-like memory T cells (TSCM and TCM) sorted from PBMCs. The subset here: stem-like memory CD8 T cells (TSTEM), CCR7+ PD-1- TIGIT-. The receptor source for this set is a human donor in good health.

The chain combines TRBV12-3 or TRBV12-4 with TRBJ1-1. CDR3 size: 12 residues. The CDR3 sequence is CASSFSGPEAFF.

This chain uses TRBV28 with TRBJ2-1; the D call from TCRdb, TRBD2, cannot be confirmed without DNA. The CDR3 is 16 residues long. The germline V gene has CDR1 MDHEN and CDR2 SYDVKM. The CDR3: CASSPSGTSRANEQFF.

This clonotype is deemed medium-sized (0.01 to 0.1%) by its frequency. The chain joins TRBV11-2 to TRBJ2-1; TCRdb calls TRBD1, which cannot be checked without DNA. The germline CDR1 and CDR2 sequences are SGHAT and FQNNGV. The CDR3 runs 17 residues. Here the CDR3 reads CASSRRSGASSYNEQFF.

This clonotype registers medium-sized by frequency. J is TRBJ2-7 and V is TRBV13; the D call from TCRdb, TRBD1, cannot be confirmed without DNA. The CDR3 is 15 amino acids. Germline loops: CDR1 PRHDT, CDR2 FYEKMQ (reference sequence). The CDR3 sequence is CASSSMDRGINEQYF.

The chain employs TRBV30 and TRBJ2-7. Germline lookup yields CDR1 GTSNPN and CDR2 SVGIG (reference sequence). This CDR3 contains 13 residues. CDR3 in amino acids: CAWTFDGSYEQYF.

The chain combines TRBV7-8 with TRBJ2-1. Germline-derived CDR1 and CDR2 are SGHVS and FQNEAQ. The CDR3 length is 12 residues. The CDR3 sequence is CASSSEYNEQFF.

The rearrangement joins TRBV7-9 to TRBJ2-7. The CDR3 has 14 residues. Germline assignment: CDR1 SEHNR and CDR2 FQNEAQ (reference sequence). The chain's CDR3 is CASSLAQGPYEQYF.

This clonotype is large by frequency. This CDR3 reads CASSLQSSPLHF. The chain is built from TRBV5-5 and TRBJ1-6. The CDR3 has 12 residues. Looked up from germline, CDR1 is SGHKS and CDR2 is YYEKEE (reference sequence).

V is TRBV29-1 and J is TRBJ2-7. CDR1 is SQVTM, CDR2 ANQGSEA, per germline. The CDR3 has 13 amino acids. This chain's CDR3 is CSARDRSSYEQYF.

The chain combines TRBV20-1 with TRBJ2-3; the TCRdb call, TRBD2, lacks DNA for checking. This CDR3 has 16 amino acids. Germline lookup yields CDR1 DFQATT and CDR2 SNEGSKA (reference sequence). This chain's CDR3 is CSATSGATDNTDTQYF.

The V call is TRBV7-2, the J call TRBJ2-1; TCRdb outputs TRBD1, but without DNA this stays unchecked. The germline gives CDR1 SGHTA, CDR2 FQGNSA. The CDR3 runs 12 residues. The CDR3 loop reads CASSPPDNEQFF.

In terms of frequency, this clonotype is medium-sized. This chain connects TRBV7-2 to TRBJ2-7. Germline V CDR1 and CDR2: SGHTA, FQGNSA. CDR3 length: 15 residues. The chain's CDR3 is CASSPAYSRHYEQYF. Using reference TRBV7-2 and TRBJ2-7 for the parts outside the CDR3, the full variable domain is GAGVSQSPSNKVTEKGKDVELRCDPISGHTALYWYRQSLGQGLEFLIYFQGNSAPDKSGLPSDRFSAERTGGSVSTLTIQRTQQEDSAVYLCASSPAYSRHYEQYFGPGTRLTVT.

The chain joins TRBV19 to TRBJ2-1; TCRdb proposes TRBD1, but this gene call is untestable without DNA. Per the germline V gene, CDR1 is LNHDA and CDR2 is SQIVND (reference sequence). The CDR3 totals 17 residues. The CDR3 region is CASSIGPFRADYNEQFF.

The rearrangement joins TRBV28 to TRBJ2-2. The germline V gene encodes CDR1 MDHEN and CDR2 SYDVKM. There are 16 residues in the CDR3. The chain's CDR3 is CATHGLDGSLAGELFF.

The J gene is TRBJ2-3, the V gene TRBV18; TCRdb selects TRBD2, and the lack of DNA leaves this call unchecked. CDR1 and CDR2 (germline): KGHSH, LQKENI. The CDR3 length is 16 residues. This CDR3 reads CASSPADSQNTDTQYF.

The chain recombines TRBV11-2 with TRBJ2-3; TCRdb calls TRBD2, which cannot be checked without DNA. The CDR3 runs 15 residues. Per germline, CDR1 SGHAT and CDR2 FQNNGV. This chain's CDR3 is CASSTQRGVTDTQYF.

The V and J genes are TRBV20-1 and TRBJ2-5; TCRdb picks TRBD2, but there is no DNA to check that call. The CDR3 runs to 12 residues. Germline V gives CDR1 DFQATT, CDR2 SNEGSKA (reference sequence). CDR3 sequence: CSARGGEETQYF.

The J gene is TRBJ2-3, the V gene TRBV6-1. Germline assignment: CDR1 MNHNS and CDR2 SASEGT. The CDR3 totals 12 residues. CDR3 protein: CASSEIMDTQYF.

The V and J genes are TRBV24-1 and TRBJ2-3; as DNA is missing, the TRBD2 call by TCRdb cannot be tested. The CDR3 length is 17 residues. Germline-derived CDR1 and CDR2 are KGHDR and SFDVKD. This CDR3 reads CATSPTGLHRSADTQYF.

CDR3 sequence reads: CASSLGANEAFF. This rearrangement joins TRBV7-8 to TRBJ1-1. The length of the CDR3 is 12 residues. The germline CDR1 and CDR2 sequences are SGHVS and FQNEAQ.

This CDR3 reads CASSWTSGGYEQYF. The V and J genes are TRBV11-2 and TRBJ2-7; TCRdb's D call, TRBD2, is unchecked because there is no DNA. CDR3 size: 14 residues. Germline-derived CDR1 and CDR2 are SGHAT and FQNNGV.

By frequency, this clonotype registers medium-sized. The CDR3 is CASSPGYEQYF. The V gene is TRBV7-9, the J gene TRBJ2-7; TCRdb selects TRBD1, and the lack of DNA leaves this call unchecked. Germline CDR1 and CDR2: SEHNR and FQNEAQ (reference sequence). This CDR3 has 11 residues.

This chain joins TRBV7-9 and TRBJ2-3; TCRdb outputs TRBD2, but without DNA this stays unchecked. The germline gives CDR1 SEHNR, CDR2 FQNEAQ (reference sequence). The CDR3 has 16 residues. CDR3 sequence: CASSSTTGLVQDTQYF.

This chain uses TRBV24-1 with TRBJ2-3; TCRdb calls TRBD1, which cannot be checked without DNA. Germline-derived CDR1 and CDR2 are KGHDR and SFDVKD. The CDR3 is 15 residues long. This chain's CDR3 is CATSDTGGIADTQYF.

CDR3: CASSIAGAEEDF. The rearrangement uses TRBV5-1 and TRBJ2-5; the TCRdb D gene call, TRBD1, has no DNA to confirm it. The germline V gene has CDR1 SGHRS and CDR2 YFSETQ. There are 12 residues in the CDR3.

The V and J genes are TRBV28 and TRBJ2-3; the TCRdb call, TRBD2, lacks DNA for checking. The CDR3 consists of 16 residues. Germline V lookup: CDR1 MDHEN, CDR2 SYDVKM. CDR3 sequence: CASNDPGLADTDTQYF.

According to its frequency, this clonotype is medium-sized. The chain has TRBV11-2 and TRBJ1-1. The CDR3 is 12 residues long. Per germline, CDR1 SGHAT and CDR2 FQNNGV. This chain's CDR3 is CASSFGNTEAFF.